The sequence of this T cell receptor (beta chain) was determined in a study of T cell responses to AZD1222 COVID-19 vaccine. General study findings and limits: In all cases, repertoires were sampled only after the peak T cell response. CD4 TCRs covered the whole spike, strongest at regions 160-218 and 743-854. Spike-specific TCR breadth rose after two AZD1222 doses, and depth rose as well. Of the AZD1222 recipients, only 5 to 7 were seropositive at baseline.

Assay: immunoSEQ multiplex PCR; the TCRdb copy retains only in-frame clones and omits some. Of 100,000 or so clones in the sample, approximately 84% were seen once. To note about this clone: Its antigen is unidentified.

The sequencing used peripheral blood, collected on day 0 of AZD1222 vaccination. The receptor comes from an adult in good health.

The CDR3: CASSANPSGTSTDTQYF. As DNA, the CDR3 is TGTGCCAGCAGCGCGAACCCTAGCGGAACTAGCACAGATACGCAGTATTTT. This chain links TRBV7-2 with TRBJ2-3, with 7 nucleotides matching TRBD2. Germline V gene sequence: CDR1 SGHTA, CDR2 FQGNSA. With 5 bases clipped from V and 0 bases from J, the junction kept 11 bases outside the gene matches. The CDR3 covers 17 residues.